The 27 T cell receptor beta chains reported below all come from one sample, sequenced in a study of blood T cell repertoires in COVID-19. Clones were sequenced by immunoSEQ multiplex PCR, and TCRdb holds only the in-frame ones, with some missing. The sample yields around 97,000 clones, approximately 82% seen once. The specimen sequenced was peripheral blood. These receptors were obtained from a man in his 70s with acute or convalescent COVID-19.

The genes are TRBV28 and TRBJ2-7; tentatively, D is TRBD1 (6 bases). With 2 bases removed from V and 6 bases from J, the gap between germline ends came to 17 bases. The CDR3 has 15 residues. Germline V lookup: CDR1 MDHEN, CDR2 SYDVKM. The CDR3 sequence is CASSLREAGAREQYF. As DNA, the CDR3 is TGTGCCAGCAGTTTACGTGAGGCAGGGGCGCGCGAGCAGTACTTC.

This clone was counted once. The V and J genes are TRBV2 and TRBJ1-5, with D hard to call. The V and J ends lost 3 bases and 6 bases respectively, with 9 bases between them. Germline V gives CDR1 SNHLY, CDR2 FYNNEI. The CDR3 contains 13 residues. The CDR3 DNA reads as TGTGCCAGCAGTGATTTGGTGAGTCAGCCCCAGCATTTT. Amino acids: CASSDLVSQPQHF.

V gene TRBV7-3 combines with J gene TRBJ2-1; TRBD2 matches at 7 bases. J lost 7 bases, V lost 6 bases, and 6 bases had no gene match. The CDR3 runs 13 residues. From germline, CDR1 is SGHTA and CDR2 FQGTGA. For the CDR3, the DNA is TGTGCCAGCAGTCCCTCGGGGGGAAATGAGCAGTTCTTC. Translated: CASSPSGGNEQFF. Full variable domain (outside the CDR3, taken from reference TRBV7-3 and TRBJ2-1): GAGVSQTPSNKVTEKGKYVELRCDPISGHTALYWYRQSLGQGPEFLIYFQGTGAADDSGLPNDRFFAVRPEGSVSTLKIQRTERGDSAVYLCASSPSGGNEQFFGPGTRLTVL.

Written as DNA, the CDR3 is TGTGCCTGGACCGTACTTAGCGGGGGCCTCGGGGAGCTGTTTTTT. This translates into CAWTVLSGGLGELFF. The V gene is TRBV30, the J gene TRBJ2-2, with 9 bases lining up with TRBD2. CDR1 is GTSNPN, CDR2 SVGIG, per germline (reference sequence). CDR3 length: 15 amino acids. The trim removed 4 bases at V and 7 bases at J, leaving 10 bases unmatched. The full variable domain, with the rest looked up from reference TRBV30 and TRBJ2-2, is SQTIHQWPATLVQPVGSPLSLECTVEGTSNPNLYWYRQAAGRGLQLLFYSVGIGQISSEVPQNLSASRPQDRQFILSSKKLLLSDSGFYLCAWTVLSGGLGELFFGEGSRLTVL.

The V gene is TRBV5-1, the J gene TRBJ1-2; 10 bases are shared with TRBD1. Germline trimming cut 0 bases from V and 4 bases from J; bases unmatched to any gene: 0. The CDR3 extends over 14 amino acids. Germline-derived CDR1 and CDR2 are SGHRS and YFSETQ. CDR3 region: CASSLGTGGYGYTF. The CDR3 DNA follows: TGCGCCAGCAGCTTGGGGACAGGGGGCTATGGCTACACCTTC.

The J gene is TRBJ1-3, the V gene TRBV5-1; a possible D gene is TRBD1 (5 bases). The germline V gene has CDR1 SGHRS and CDR2 YFSETQ. V gave up 0 bases and J gave up 4 bases, with 14 bases separating them. The CDR3 runs to 16 residues. The CDR3 reads CASSLEVRAGGNTIYF. CDR3 nucleotides: TGCGCCAGCAGCTTGGAGGTCAGGGCAGGGGGAAACACCATATATTTT.

This clone has more than one count but fewer than ten. The chain uses TRBV3-1 (or the pseudogene TRBV3-2) and TRBJ1-2; D is possibly TRBD1 (6 bases). V was pared by 4 bases and J by 6 bases, with 18 bases between. This CDR3 has 15 amino acids. Germline V gene lookup returns CDR1 LGHDT and CDR2 YNNKEL (reference sequence). DNA of the CDR3: TGTGCCAGCAGCCTTGCTTCGGGGACATGGAATGGCTACACCTTC. Its translation is CASSLASGTWNGYTF.

V usage is TRBV27 and J usage is TRBJ1-6; unclear D gene. The CDR3 has 16 residues. Deletions cut 5 bases from V and 0 bases from J, with 11 bases between. Germline CDR1 and CDR2: MNHEY and SMNVEV (reference sequence). The CDR3 loop is CASSPTRSSYNSPLHF. DNA for the CDR3: TGTGCCAGCAGTCCCACTCGGAGCTCCTATAATTCACCCCTCCACTTT.

This chain uses TRBV12-3 or TRBV12-4 with TRBJ2-7; unclear D gene. The CDR3 spans 11 residues. V lost 6 bases, J lost 6 bases, and 9 bases lay in between. Here the CDR3 reads CASRNTAEQYF. The CDR3 nucleotides are TGTGCCAGCAGGAACACCGCCGAGCAGTACTTC.

The CDR3 nucleotides are TGTGCCAGCAGCCGGGACAGGGAAGAGACCCAGTACTTC. Encoded protein: CASSRDREETQYF. V gene TRBV16 combines with J gene TRBJ2-5; 9 bases map to TRBD1. The J segment lost 3 bases and the V segment lost 4 bases, leaving 0 bases of the junction unmatched. Germline V gene lookup returns CDR1 KGHSY and CDR2 FQNENV. CDR3 length equals 13 residues.

This clone occurred once. CDR3 in amino acids: CASTRTGSSGANVLTF. The CDR3 bases are TGTGCCAGCACTCGGACAGGCAGCTCTGGGGCCAACGTCCTGACTTTC. The chain employs TRBV2 and TRBJ2-6; 7 nucleotides align to TRBD1. V lost 7 bases, J lost 0 bases, and 6 bases stayed unmatched. From germline, CDR1 is SNHLY and CDR2 FYNNEI. This CDR3 is 16 amino acids long.

The chain recombines TRBV19 with TRBJ2-7; 8 nucleotides line up with TRBD2. The V segment lost 4 bases and the J segment 0 bases; nucleotides outside the gene matches: 5. Germline V gene lookup returns CDR1 LNHDA and CDR2 SQIVND (reference sequence). CDR3 size: 15 residues. The CDR3 here is CASSSGGPSSYEQYF. The CDR3 bases are TGTGCCAGTAGTAGCGGGGGGCCGAGCTCCTACGAGCAGTACTTC.

The chain couples TRBV6-5 to TRBJ2-2; 10 bases map to TRBD1. Germline V CDR1 and CDR2: MNHEY, SVGAGI. The CDR3 spans 15 residues. V lost 2 bases and J lost 6; bases outside the gene matches: 3. The CDR3 region is CASSYDRGHAGELFF. In DNA form, the CDR3 reads TGTGCCAGCAGTTACGACAGGGGGCATGCCGGGGAGCTGTTTTTT.

The V gene is TRBV7-8, the J gene TRBJ2-7; 10 nucleotides match TRBD2. Germline values: CDR1 SGHVS, CDR2 FQNEAQ. The V and J ends lost 5 bases and 1 base, in that order; junction bases with no gene match: 8. This CDR3 is 16 amino acids long. The CDR3 spells CASSTRTSGLSYEQYF. The CDR3 DNA is TGTGCCAGCAGCACGCGGACTAGCGGCCTTTCCTACGAGCAGTACTTC.

This sequence joins TRBV28 and TRBJ2-7; maybe TRBD2 (6 bases). Trimming shortened V by 7 bases and J by 2 bases, and 15 bases separated the two germline ends. This CDR3 region has 14 residues. CDR1 and CDR2 from the germline V gene are MDHEN and SYDVKM. CDR3 nucleotides: TGTGCCAGCATGGAGGGTATGAGCCCCTACGAGCAGTACTTC. Its protein is CASMEGMSPYEQYF.

The rearrangement links TRBV14 to TRBJ2-7; the D gene is possibly TRBD2 (5 bases). There are 15 residues in the CDR3. Trimming left V 1 base short and J 5 bases short, with 15 bases between. Germline V gives CDR1 SGHDN, CDR2 FVKESK. CDR3 DNA sequence: TGTGCCAGCAGCCAAGTGTCCTTGGCGAGGGACGAGCAGTACTTC. Translation: CASSQVSLARDEQYF.

This clone was observed a single time. The J gene is TRBJ1-1, the V gene TRBV30; weak D call: TRBD1 (6 bases). Trimming cost V 5 bases and J 5 bases, with 15 bases left between them. Germline V gene data show CDR1 as GTSNPN and CDR2 as SVGIG (reference sequence). This CDR3 comprises 13 residues. As DNA, the CDR3 is TGTGCCTGGTCCAGGGGAGGGAATACTGAAGCTTTCTTT. Residues: CAWSRGGNTEAFF.

This clone has a handful of counts. The sample has other DNA sequences that encode this CDR3 too. The chain has TRBV18 and TRBJ2-1; TRBD2 matches 9 bases. CDR3 length: 15 amino acids. Germline V gives CDR1 KGHSH, CDR2 LQKENI. Losses at the gene ends were 3 bases for V and 6 bases for J; bases not matched to a gene: 6. The CDR3 sequence is CASSPGSGSSNEQFF. The CDR3, as DNA: TGTGCCAGCTCACCCGGTAGCGGGAGTAGCAATGAGCAGTTCTTC.

In its sample, this clone was seen once. The chain couples TRBV6-1 to TRBJ2-1, with D tentatively TRBD1 (6 bases). Trimming pared 3 bases from V and 3 bases from J, leaving 12 bases between. The CDR3 extends over 15 amino acids. Germline V lookup: CDR1 MNHNS, CDR2 SASEGT. The DNA for the CDR3 is TGTGCCAGCAGTGAGACCCTGACAGGCTACAATGAGCAGTTCTTC. This encodes CASSETLTGYNEQFF.

The rearrangement joins TRBV6-5 to TRBJ1-2; D remains unclear. Germline V CDR1 and CDR2: MNHEY, SVGAGI. Between the trimmed V and J ends, which lost 6 bases and 10 bases, there was a span of 18 bases. The CDR3 has 13 amino acids. The CDR3 nucleotides read TGTGCCAGCAGGAGTGACGGGGAGCGGGACTACACCTTC. It is translated as CASRSDGERDYTF.

This chain connects TRBV6-1 to TRBJ1-3, with unresolved D. Trimming took off 0 bases at V and 4 bases at J, with 13 bases between the two ends. This CDR3 has 16 amino acids. The germline V gene encodes CDR1 MNHNS and CDR2 SASEGT. The CDR3, as DNA: TGTGCCAGCAGTGAAGCGGCATCCTCGACAGGAAACACCATATATTTT. Protein sequence: CASSEAASSTGNTIYF.

The chain combines TRBV6-6 with TRBJ2-7, with a tentative D call TRBD1 (6 bases). V was cut by 11 bases and J by 3 bases, with 20 bases left in between. CDR1 MNHNY and CDR2 SVGAGI come from the germline V gene (reference sequence). The CDR3 is made up of 14 amino acids. The CDR3 coding sequence is TGTGCCGGCTCCCCTGGGGGCAGCAACTACGAGCAGTACTTC. This gives the protein CAGSPGGSNYEQYF.

V gene TRBV7-3 combines with J gene TRBJ2-1, with 14 bases lining up with TRBD2. Germline V gene data show CDR1 as SGHTA and CDR2 as FQGTGA. V lost 5 bases to trimming and J lost 3 bases; unmatched junction nucleotides: 12. The CDR3 loop spans 19 amino acids. The CDR3 DNA reads TGTGCCAGCAGCCGCCTCGGGACTAGCGGGAGAACTTACTACAATGAGCAGTTCTTC. Its translation: CASSRLGTSGRTYYNEQFF.

The gene calls are TRBV6-2 or TRBV6-3 and TRBJ1-5; 7 nucleotides match TRBD1. The CDR3 totals 13 residues. The V gene's germline CDR1 is MNHEY and CDR2 SVGEGT. Trimming at V came to 4 bases and at J to 4 bases, leaving 1 base not matched to a gene. The CDR3 is CASSWDSNQPQHF. CDR3 nucleotides: TGTGCCAGCAGTTGGGACAGTAATCAGCCCCAGCATTTT.

This chain uses TRBV9 with TRBJ2-7, with 8 bases aligning to TRBD1. V trimming: 5 bases; J trimming: 6 bases; junction bases outside the gene matches: 4. Germline CDR1 reads SGDLS; CDR2 reads YYNGEE. The CDR3 is made up of 12 amino acids. In DNA form, the CDR3 reads TGTGCCAGCAGTCTTGACAGGGGCGAGCAGTACTTC. Protein product: CASSLDRGEQYF.

The V and J genes are TRBV6-5 and TRBJ2-6; tentatively, D is TRBD1 (5 bases). Germline values: CDR1 MNHEY, CDR2 SVGAGI. This CDR3 is built from 15 residues. With 2 bases removed from V and 1 base from J, the gap between germline ends came to 6 bases. CDR3 nucleotide sequence: TGTGCCAGCAGTTACCAGGGTTCTGGGGCCAACGTCCTGACTTTC. This encodes CASSYQGSGANVLTF.

The rearrangement uses TRBV4-2 and TRBJ1-3; D is ambiguous. The V gene's germline CDR1 is LGHNA and CDR2 YNFKEQ. The V and J ends lost 0 bases and 5 bases respectively, with 5 bases between them. The CDR3 extends over 13 amino acids. The CDR3 protein is CASSQDSRNTIYF. DNA of the CDR3: TGTGCCAGCAGCCAAGACTCCCGAAACACCATATATTTT.